These 13 T cell receptor beta chains share one sample of origin, sequenced in a study of graft-versus-host responses after intestinal transplantation. The assay was immunoSEQ multiplex PCR, and TCRdb's table has in-frame clones only and misses some. The table shows more than 45,000 clones, with approximately 90% occurring only once. Material: PBMCs, obtained roughly 120 days after intestinal transplantation. The source of these receptors is a human patient who received an intestinal transplant, so some T cells may come from the graft donor.

The V and J genes are TRBV7-8 and TRBJ1-1, with a possible D match to TRBD1 (6 bases). V lost 0 bases and J lost 4, with 12 bases in between. Looked up from germline, CDR1 is SGHVS and CDR2 is FQNEAQ. CDR3 length: 15 amino acids. The DNA of the CDR3 is TGTGCCAGCAGCTTAGCGCCTACAGGGTTCACTGAAGCTTTCTTT. This encodes CASSLAPTGFTEAFF.

About this clone: Since no conserved phenylalanine or tryptophan closes the CDR3, a read error is the likely cause. The chain is built from TRBV18 and TRBJ2-7; a weak D match, TRBD2 (6 bases). This CDR3 region has 14 residues. The germline V and J ends were trimmed by 3 bases and 2 bases, with 11 bases remaining between them. Germline assignment: CDR1 KGHSH and CDR2 LQKENI. The CDR3 spells CASSPSSVAYEQYL. CDR3 in DNA: TGTGCCAGCTCACCCTCTAGCGTCGCCTACGAGCAGTACCTC.

The sample holds a few counts of this clone. This chain connects TRBV4-1 to TRBJ2-7; perhaps D is TRBD1 or TRBD2 (5 bases each). The CDR3 contains 15 residues. CDR1 is MGHRA, CDR2 YSYEKL, per germline. The germline V and J ends were trimmed by 5 bases and 4 bases, with 18 bases remaining between them. For the CDR3, the DNA is TGCGCCAGCAGCTACCCTTCCGGGACGAAATACGAGCAGTACTTC. Translated: CASSYPSGTKYEQYF.

The chain links TRBV19 to TRBJ2-7; 7 bases are shared with TRBD1. Germline-derived CDR1 and CDR2 are LNHDA and SQIVND (reference sequence). The V gene end was trimmed by 4 bases and the J gene end by 6 bases; junction bases not matched to a gene: 6. This CDR3 comprises 13 residues. This CDR3 reads CASSSLQGFEQYF. DNA of the CDR3: TGTGCCAGTAGTAGCCTACAGGGGTTCGAGCAGTACTTC.

The rearrangement links TRBV4-2 to TRBJ2-1; D gene uncertain. Germline CDR1 and CDR2: LGHNA and YNFKEQ. This CDR3 contains 16 residues. The V gene lost 1 base and the J gene lost 5 bases, with 15 bases spanning the gap. The CDR3 sequence: CASSQGSLRTHNEQFF. Here the CDR3 DNA reads TGTGCCAGCAGCCAAGGGTCCCTGCGCACCCACAATGAGCAGTTCTTC.

J is TRBJ2-2 and V is TRBV28, with D possibly being TRBD1 (6 bases). CDR1 MDHEN and CDR2 SYDVKM come from the germline V gene. V lost 6 bases and J lost 0, with 11 bases in between. The CDR3 has 15 residues. The chain's CDR3 is CASRPQGSNTGELFF. The CDR3 DNA is TGTGCCAGCAGGCCACAGGGTTCGAACACCGGGGAGCTGTTTTTT.

The V and J genes are TRBV19 and TRBJ1-2, with TRBD1 as a possible D gene (5 bases). This CDR3 is built from 13 residues. Germline values: CDR1 LNHDA, CDR2 SQIVND (reference sequence). Trimming took 6 bases from V and 4 from J, leaving 12 bases between them. CDR3 DNA: TGTGCCAGTAGCCAGGGTCGTATCTATGGCTACACCTTC. Its translation is CASSQGRIYGYTF.

This chain connects TRBV28 to TRBJ1-2, with D possibly TRBD1 on 5 matching bases. This CDR3 region has 14 residues. The germline gives CDR1 MDHEN, CDR2 SYDVKM. V was shortened by 6 bases and J by 8 bases, with 19 bases between the two germline ends. In DNA, the CDR3 is TGTGCCAGCAGCCTGGGGTACGGGACGGGAGGCTACACCTTC. This gives the protein CASSLGYGTGGYTF.

The chain recombines TRBV27 with TRBJ2-7, with D possibly being TRBD2 (5 bases). The CDR3 is 13 residues long. Germline V gives CDR1 MNHEY, CDR2 SMNVEV (reference sequence). The ends were cut back, 3 bases at V and 3 bases at J, with 9 bases in the middle. The CDR3 coding sequence is TGTGCCAGCAGTTTTTCGAGCGGCTACGAGCAGTACTTC. Its protein is CASSFSSGYEQYF.

The chain carries TRBV16 and TRBJ2-2; TRBD1 agrees at 10 bases. Per germline, CDR1 KGHSY and CDR2 FQNENV. The CDR3 loop spans 14 amino acids. Losses at the gene ends were 5 bases for V and 5 bases for J; bases not matched to a gene: 2. The CDR3 bases are TGTGCCAGCAGCGACAGGGGGCAGACCGGGGAGCTGTTTTTT. It yields the protein CASSDRGQTGELFF.

This sequence joins TRBV7-9 and TRBJ2-5; the D gene is possibly TRBD1 (5 bases). Matching the DNA end better, TRBJ2-7 makes the J call doubtful. The CDR3 has 13 residues. Germline assignment: CDR1 SEHNR and CDR2 FQNEAQ (reference sequence). CDR3 coding DNA: TGTGCCAGCAGGGATGGGGCTCACGCCGAGCAGTACTTC. Protein sequence: CASRDGAHAEQYF.

A few counts support this clone. The J gene is TRBJ1-1, the V gene TRBV4-2; TRBD1 is a possible D gene (5 bases). V dropped 3 bases and J dropped 2 bases, with 10 bases sitting between them. This CDR3 has 14 amino acids. Germline V gene sequence: CDR1 LGHNA, CDR2 YNFKEQ. Here the CDR3 reads CASSHVGENTEAFF. The DNA of the CDR3 is TGTGCCAGCAGCCACGTAGGGGAAAACACTGAAGCTTTCTTT.

The chain combines TRBV4-1 with TRBJ2-5; D assignment may be TRBD1 or TRBD2 (6 bases each). There are 14 residues in the CDR3. Germline V gene lookup returns CDR1 MGHRA and CDR2 YSYEKL. V lost 3 bases, J lost 4 bases, and 12 bases lay in between. The CDR3 bases are TGCGCCAGCAGCCACCTAGGGGGGCTAGAGACCCAGTACTTC. Its protein is CASSHLGGLETQYF.